Here is one T cell receptor (beta chain) with its context. The sample comes from a study of blood T cell repertoires in COVID-19. Here immunoSEQ multiplex PCR was the method, and the copy in TCRdb shows in-frame clones only, minus some. The data show more than 75,000 clones, 88% seen once. CDR3 length: 15 residues. Unmatched junction bases numbered 9, after V lost 6 bases and J lost 2 bases. Germline-derived CDR1 and CDR2 are MNHEY and SVGEGT. Sequencing was performed on peripheral blood. The source is a woman older than 75 with active COVID-19. The chain carries TRBV6-2 or TRBV6-3 and TRBJ2-7, with TRBD2 matching 8 bases. The CDR3 here is CASSRGSGMAYEQYF. In DNA form, the CDR3 reads TGTGCCAGCAGCCGAGGTAGCGGGATGGCCTACGAGCAGTACTTC.